What follows are 20 T cell receptor beta chains derived from one specimen sequenced in a study of shared clonotypes between healthy human individuals. The method was immunoSEQ multiplex PCR; TCRdb's version includes in-frame clones alone and lacks a portion of them. The sample includes some 2.1 million clones, over 85% of them seen just once. Input material: naive CD4+ T cells sorted from blood. Subset reported: CD45RA+ positively selected. These receptors all come from a man between 18 and 35 years old in good health.

The chain combines TRBV7-9 with TRBJ1-6; no clear D. The CDR3 runs 11 residues. With 5 bases removed from V and 11 bases from J, the gap between germline ends came to 7 bases. CDR1 and CDR2 (germline): SEHNR, FQNEAQ (reference sequence). The CDR3 nucleotides are TGTGCCAGCAGCAACCAAACACCCCTCCACTTT. Its translation is CASSNQTPLHF.

The rearrangement uses TRBV5-1 and TRBJ2-1, with 10 bases aligning to TRBD1. V was pared by 2 bases and J by 3 bases, with 5 bases of the junction left unmatched. The V gene's germline CDR1 is SGHRS and CDR2 YFSETQ. The CDR3 spans 16 residues. CDR3 loop: CASSLARDRGYNEQFF. CDR3 DNA sequence: TGCGCCAGCAGCTTAGCCCGGGACAGGGGCTACAATGAGCAGTTCTTC.

The gene calls are TRBV6-1 and TRBJ2-7; 8 nucleotides line up with TRBD2. The ends lost 2 bases at V and 6 bases at J; junction bases unmatched: 9. This CDR3 has 15 residues. CDR1 MNHNS and CDR2 SASEGT come from the germline V gene. CDR3 sequence: CASSEYPGLGGEQYF. CDR3 sequence (DNA): TGTGCCAGCAGTGAATATCCGGGACTAGGGGGCGAGCAGTACTTC.

The gene calls are TRBV7-2 and TRBJ2-1; D ambiguous. The CDR3 is 11 amino acids. V was shortened by 5 bases and J by 12 bases, with 11 bases between the two germline ends. Germline V CDR1 and CDR2: SGHTA, FQGNSA. CDR3: CASSDLVGQFF. CDR3 DNA sequence: TGTGCCAGCAGCGATTTGGTAGGGCAGTTCTTC.

The V call is TRBV9, the J call TRBJ1-1; D gene ambiguous. V gave up 4 bases and J gave up 0 bases, with 13 bases separating them. The CDR3 runs 15 residues. Germline V gene sequence: CDR1 SGDLS, CDR2 YYNGEE. CDR3 amino acids: CASSPQGRVNTEAFF. The CDR3 DNA is TGTGCCAGCAGCCCTCAAGGCCGTGTGAACACTGAAGCTTTCTTT. Drawing the rest from reference TRBV9 and TRBJ1-1, the complete variable domain is DSGVTQTPKHLITATGQRVTLRCSPRSGDLSVYWYQQSLDQGLQFLIQYYNGEERAKGNILERFSAQQFPDLHSELNLSSLELGDSALYFCASSPQGRVNTEAFFGQGTRLTVV.

The chain has TRBV9 and TRBJ1-3, with TRBD1 as a possible D gene (5 bases). Germline CDR1 SGDLS, CDR2 YYNGEE. V was pared by 4 bases and J by 0 bases, with 17 bases between. There are 17 residues in the CDR3. The CDR3 region is CASSSWGGSSSGNTIYF. In DNA form, the CDR3 reads TGTGCCAGCAGCTCGTGGGGCGGGTCCAGCTCTGGAAACACCATATATTTT.

Here the CDR3 DNA reads TGTGCCACCGCTGGGACATTGGGAACAGATACGCAGTATTTT. Encoded protein: CATAGTLGTDTQYF. The V gene is TRBV15, the J gene TRBJ2-3, with a tentative D call TRBD1 (6 bases). Germline V lookup: CDR1 LNHNV, CDR2 YYDKDF (reference sequence). CDR3 length equals 14 residues. V gave up 8 bases and J gave up 3 bases, with 15 bases separating them.

This rearrangement joins TRBV9 to TRBJ1-2; 9 bases map to TRBD1. Germline V CDR1 and CDR2: SGDLS, YYNGEE. The CDR3 contains 14 residues. V lost 5 bases to trimming and J lost 0 bases; unmatched junction nucleotides: 2. The CDR3 DNA reads as TGTGCCAGCAGTAGACAGGGGGCTAACTATGGCTACACCTTC. Protein sequence: CASSRQGANYGYTF.

The V and J genes are TRBV15 and TRBJ1-5; 7 bases agree with TRBD1. Germline CDR1 LNHNV, CDR2 YYDKDF (reference sequence). The length of the CDR3 is 15 residues. V trimming: 1 base; J trimming: 3 bases; junction bases outside the gene matches: 3. CDR3 bases: TGTGCCACCAGCAGAGGGACAGGTTACAATCAGCCCCAGCATTTT. Protein product: CATSRGTGYNQPQHF.

J is TRBJ2-7 and V is TRBV7-2; the D gene is possibly TRBD2 (6 bases). This CDR3 is built from 15 residues. CDR1 is SGHTA and CDR2 is FQGNSA in the germline V gene. V was shortened by 5 bases and J by 2 bases, with 16 bases between the two germline ends. As DNA, the CDR3 is TGTGCCAGCAGCCGGGAGCCCACAGGAGCCTACGAGCAGTACTTC. The encoded protein is CASSREPTGAYEQYF.

This chain connects TRBV6-5 to TRBJ2-3; no firm D call. In germline, CDR1 is MNHEY, CDR2 SVGAGI. This CDR3 is built from 14 residues. The ends were cut back, 4 bases at V and 4 bases at J, with 12 bases in the middle. The CDR3 DNA follows: TGTGCCAGCAGTTTACAGCTCCCGCCAGATACGCAGTATTTT. Its protein product is CASSLQLPPDTQYF.

The J gene is TRBJ2-1, the V gene TRBV6-5, with TRBD2 matching 8 bases. The CDR3 spans 15 residues. V was clipped by 6 bases and J by 9 bases; unmatched bases: 13. Germline V gene sequence: CDR1 MNHEY, CDR2 SVGAGI. DNA of the CDR3: TGTGCCAGCAGGCCCGGACTAGCTGACGGTGGTGAGCAGTTCTTC. Translation gives CASRPGLADGGEQFF.

The chain links TRBV7-6 to TRBJ2-1, with D perhaps matching TRBD1 (6 bases). V was clipped by 5 bases and J by 3 bases, with 14 bases between them. Germline assignment: CDR1 SGHVS and CDR2 FNYEAQ. The CDR3 covers 15 residues. For the CDR3, the DNA is TGTGCCAGCAGCCCTACCGGGACAAGCTACAATGAGCAGTTCTTC. It codes for CASSPTGTSYNEQFF.

Remarks on this clone: Because the CDR3 is missing its conserved closing phenylalanine or tryptophan, this is likely a read error. Because the CDR3's place on the DNA is in doubt, the DNA is left out and the CDR3 is given as listed by TCRdb. The V gene is TRBV6-1, the J gene TRBJ2-7; the tabulated D call, TRBD1, remains unverified against the DNA. The germline gives CDR1 MNHNS, CDR2 SASEGT. The CDR3 sequence runs 13 residues, both termini included. CDR3 loop: CASSEGQRRQTEL.

The chain employs TRBV7-2 and TRBJ1-6; the D is unclear. Germline V gives CDR1 SGHTA, CDR2 FQGNSA. V lost 4 bases and J 12 bases, leaving 16 bases between the germline ends. There are 14 residues in the CDR3. The CDR3 protein is CASSSTIPVGPLHF. The CDR3 region has the DNA TGTGCCAGCAGCTCAACAATCCCGGTTGGACCCCTCCACTTT.

The chain carries TRBV10-1 and TRBJ2-7, with 7 bases aligning to TRBD2. V lost 0 bases and J lost 3; bases outside the gene matches: 2. This CDR3 spans 14 amino acids. Germline CDR1 is WNHNN and CDR2 is SYGVQD (reference sequence). CDR3 bases: TGCGCCAGCAGTGAGTCGGGGGGGGGCTACGAGCAGTACTTC. Translation gives CASSESGGGYEQYF.

The chain recombines TRBV19 with TRBJ1-4, with 8 nucleotides matching TRBD1. This CDR3 is 16 amino acids long. After removal of 3 bases from V and 2 bases from J, the junction contained 5 bases not matched to a gene. Germline assignment: CDR1 LNHDA and CDR2 SQIVND (reference sequence). This chain's CDR3 is CASSIDQGATNEKLFF. CDR3 in DNA: TGTGCCAGTAGTATTGACCAGGGGGCGACTAATGAAAAACTGTTTTTT.

The chain joins TRBV11-3 to TRBJ2-1; no definite D call. This CDR3 spans 14 amino acids. The V and J ends lost 1 base and 5 bases respectively, with 9 bases between them. CDR1 SGHNT and CDR2 YENEEA come from the germline V gene. CDR3 DNA: TGTGCCAGCAGCTTAGTGGGTCTCGACAATGAGCAGTTCTTC. Protein product: CASSLVGLDNEQFF.

The V call is TRBV2, the J call TRBJ2-7; the D is unclear. The germline V gene has CDR1 SNHLY and CDR2 FYNNEI. Trimming took off 6 bases at V and 6 bases at J, with 9 bases between the two ends. CDR3 length: 11 residues. This chain's CDR3 is CASRESGEQYF. The CDR3 coding sequence is TGTGCCAGCAGGGAGTCGGGCGAGCAGTACTTC. Full variable domain (outside the CDR3, taken from reference TRBV2 and TRBJ2-7): EPEVTQTPSHQVTQMGQEVILRCVPISNHLYFYWYRQILGQKVEFLVSFYNNEISEKSEIFDDQFSVERPDGSNFTLKIRSTKLEDSAMYFCASRESGEQYFGPGTRLTVT.

The V call is TRBV6-6, the J call TRBJ2-7; TRBD2 aligns across 8 bases. With V trimmed by 3 bases and J by 2 bases, 3 bases remained unmatched. Germline V lookup: CDR1 MNHNY, CDR2 SVGAGI (reference sequence). The CDR3 is 14 amino acids. The CDR3 nucleotides are TGTGCCAGCAGTTATGCTAGCGGGCCCTACGAGCAGTACTTC. It codes for CASSYASGPYEQYF.